Shown below are 19 T cell receptor beta chains from a single sample sequenced in a study of blood T cell repertoires in COVID-19. The repertoire was sequenced with immunoSEQ multiplex PCR; TCRdb's copy has only in-frame clones and lacks some. The table has over 350,000 clones, approximately 90% seen once; the top ten hold roughly 1.8%. Source material: PBMCs or T cells enriched from blood (not recorded which). Receptors were obtained from a woman aged 18-29 years with acute COVID-19.

This clone was observed once. The chain joins TRBV7-2 to TRBJ2-7; perhaps TRBD1 as D (5 bases). V shed 3 bases and J shed 0 bases, with 6 bases lying between them. The CDR3 loop spans 13 amino acids. The V gene's germline CDR1 is SGHTA and CDR2 FQGNSA. For the CDR3, the DNA is TGTGCCAGCAGCTTGACAGACTCCTACGAGCAGTACTTC. This sequence encodes CASSLTDSYEQYF.

The chain carries TRBV7-2 and TRBJ1-4; weak D call: TRBD1 (5 bases). The germline V and J ends were trimmed by 5 bases and 2 bases, with 12 bases remaining between them. The CDR3 covers 15 residues. The germline gives CDR1 SGHTA, CDR2 FQGNSA. In DNA, the CDR3 is TGTGCCAGCAGCCAGAATGGGGGGACTAATGAAAAACTGTTTTTT. This encodes CASSQNGGTNEKLFF.

This clone has a single count. J is TRBJ1-1 and V is TRBV18; D gene ambiguous. This CDR3 has 14 residues. Germline-derived CDR1 and CDR2 are KGHSH and LQKENI. The ends were cut back, 6 bases at V and 0 bases at J, with 11 bases in the middle. In DNA, the CDR3 is TGTGCCAGCTCGCTAGAAACGATGAACACTGAAGCTTTCTTT. Translated: CASSLETMNTEAFF.

This clone was seen a handful of times. The rearrangement links TRBV9 to TRBJ2-7; TRBD1 matches at 8 bases. Trimming at V came to 5 bases and at J to 4 bases, leaving 8 bases not matched to a gene. Germline V gene data show CDR1 as SGDLS and CDR2 as YYNGEE. The CDR3 is 14 residues long. For the CDR3, the DNA is TGTGCCAGCAGTCCAGGGGGCATCCCATACGAGCAGTACTTC. It translates to CASSPGGIPYEQYF. The entire variable domain, with the rest obtained from reference TRBV9 and TRBJ2-7, is as follows: DSGVTQTPKHLITATGQRVTLRCSPRSGDLSVYWYQQSLDQGLQFLIQYYNGEERAKGNILERFSAQQFPDLHSELNLSSLELGDSALYFCASSPGGIPYEQYFGPGTRLTVT.

The V and J genes are TRBV6-1 and TRBJ1-1, with a tentative D call TRBD1 (5 bases). Looked up from germline, CDR1 is MNHNS and CDR2 is SASEGT. The CDR3 runs 14 residues. V was clipped by 3 bases and J by 4 bases, with 12 bases between them. CDR3 sequence reads: CASSEGGLGTEAFF. CDR3 coding DNA: TGTGCCAGCAGTGAGGGGGGTTTGGGCACTGAAGCTTTCTTT.

The rearrangement links TRBV5-1 to TRBJ2-1; unclear D gene. Germline assignment: CDR1 SGHRS and CDR2 YFSETQ. The CDR3 covers 12 residues. V was pared by 5 bases and J by 5 bases, with 8 bases between. The CDR3 nucleotides read TGCGCCAGCAGTAGAGCGAACAATGAGCAGTTCTTC. Protein product: CASSRANNEQFF.

The chain combines TRBV28 with TRBJ2-5, with TRBD1 matching over 8 bases. This CDR3 spans 15 amino acids. Trimming cost V 3 bases and J 3 bases; bases outside gene matches: 6. The germline CDR1 and CDR2 sequences are MDHEN and SYDVKM. CDR3 DNA sequence: TGTGCCAGCAGTTTCTACACAGGGGGGAAAGAGACCCAGTACTTC. This encodes CASSFYTGGKETQYF.

The chain couples TRBV4-3 to TRBJ1-4; 9 bases are shared with TRBD1. The CDR3 sequence is 16 residues long. Looked up from germline, CDR1 is LGHNA and CDR2 is YSLEER. The J segment lost 7 bases and the V segment lost 0 bases, leaving 6 bases of the junction unmatched. The CDR3 reads CASSQEGGTGSEKLFF. The CDR3 nucleotides read TGCGCCAGCAGCCAAGAAGGGGGGACAGGGAGTGAAAAACTGTTTTTT.

The CDR3: CASSVELGNSFYGYTF. The CDR3 DNA is TGTGCCAGCAGCGTAGAGCTAGGAAATTCCTTCTATGGCTACACCTTC. The rearrangement uses TRBV9 and TRBJ1-2; no firm D call. Germline loops: CDR1 SGDLS, CDR2 YYNGEE. The CDR3 totals 16 residues. The V end was cut by 0 bases, the J end by 4 bases, with 16 bases between.

V usage is TRBV5-8 and J usage is TRBJ1-5; D might be TRBD1 (6 bases). This CDR3 comprises 11 residues. The V end was cut by 4 bases, the J end by 9 bases, with 8 bases between. The germline V gene has CDR1 SGHTS and CDR2 YDEGEE. CDR3 protein: CASSQGRPQHF. As DNA, the CDR3 is TGTGCCAGCAGCCAGGGGCGGCCCCAGCATTTT.

V is TRBV29-1 and J is TRBJ2-7; TRBD2 matches 7 bases. This CDR3 region has 16 residues. The V segment lost 5 bases and the J segment 2 bases; nucleotides outside the gene matches: 15. Germline CDR1 reads SQVTM; CDR2 reads ANQGSEA. This CDR3 is CSVQGGEGLLTYEQYF. Here the CDR3 DNA reads TGCAGCGTTCAAGGCGGGGAGGGGCTACTAACCTACGAGCAGTACTTC.

As regards this clone: This sample also contains other DNA sequences that code for the same CDR3. V is TRBV5-1 and J is TRBJ2-7; D is undetermined. CDR1 and CDR2 (germline): SGHRS, YFSETQ. CDR3 size: 13 residues. V lost 2 bases and J 0 bases, leaving 6 bases between the germline ends. The DNA for the CDR3 is TGCGCCAGCAGCTTCAGAGGCTCCTACGAGCAGTACTTC. This encodes CASSFRGSYEQYF.

CDR3 residues: CSASGREGADTQYF. CDR3 in DNA: TGCAGTGCTAGTGGCAGGGAAGGGGCAGATACGCAGTATTTT. V is TRBV20-1 and J is TRBJ2-3, with a tentative D call TRBD1 (5 bases). CDR3 length equals 14 residues. The germline V gene has CDR1 DFQATT and CDR2 SNEGSKA (reference sequence). The V and J ends lost 3 bases and 4 bases respectively, with 14 bases between them.

This clone was observed a single time. V gene TRBV11-2 combines with J gene TRBJ1-4; TRBD1 is a possible D gene (6 bases). The germline V gene has CDR1 SGHAT and CDR2 FQNNGV. The CDR3 spans 14 residues. V lost 6 bases and J lost 8, with 16 bases in between. The CDR3 coding sequence is TGTGCCAGCAGAGTACAGGGCGCGAGAGAAAAACTGTTTTTT. It is translated as CASRVQGAREKLFF.

The CDR3 protein is CASSPTAHNQPQHF. CDR3 nucleotides: TGTGCCAGCAGCCCGACAGCCCACAATCAGCCCCAGCATTTT. The rearrangement links TRBV21-1 to TRBJ1-5; the listed D gene, TRBD1, was not tested against the DNA. TRBV21-1 is listed as a pseudogene. The CDR3 loop spans 14 amino acids.

The chain combines TRBV5-4 with TRBJ2-1; 9 nucleotides match TRBD2. This CDR3 is built from 13 residues. After removal of 5 bases from V and 9 bases from J, the junction contained 6 bases not matched to a gene. Germline V CDR1 and CDR2: SGHNT, YYREEE (reference sequence). The CDR3: CASRIAGVREQFF. The CDR3 DNA is TGTGCCAGCAGAATAGCGGGAGTTCGTGAGCAGTTCTTC.

The gene calls are TRBV5-1 and TRBJ2-2, with a possible D match to TRBD1 (6 bases). The germline CDR1 and CDR2 sequences are SGHRS and YFSETQ. The length of the CDR3 is 15 residues. Trimming stripped 3 bases from V and 1 base from J, with 10 bases between. DNA of the CDR3: TGCGCCAGCAGCTCCGGGACAATGAACACCGGGGAGCTGTTTTTT. Amino acid sequence: CASSSGTMNTGELFF.

The V call is TRBV5-6, the J call TRBJ2-1, with TRBD1 matching 10 bases. The CDR3 is made up of 12 amino acids. CDR1 and CDR2 from the germline V gene are SGHDT and YYEEEE. V lost 4 bases to trimming and J lost 15 bases; unmatched junction nucleotides: 7. The CDR3 DNA sequence: TGTGCCAGCAGCCTCGGACAGGGGGATTTGTTCTTC. Amino acids: CASSLGQGDLFF.

V is TRBV19 and J is TRBJ2-5; the match to TRBD1 covers 9 bases. V lost 2 bases, J lost 7 bases, and 5 bases stayed unmatched. CDR1 is LNHDA, CDR2 SQIVND, per germline (reference sequence). The CDR3 runs 14 residues. This CDR3 reads CASSIWGQGGTQYF. DNA of the CDR3: TGTGCCAGTAGTATATGGGGACAGGGAGGGACCCAGTACTTC. The whole variable domain, filled in from reference TRBV19 and TRBJ2-5, reads DGGITQSPKYLFRKEGQNVTLSCEQNLNHDAMYWYRQDPGQGLRLIYYSQIVNDFQKGDIAEGYSVSREKKESFPLTVTSAQKNPTAFYLCASSIWGQGGTQYFGPGTRLLVL.